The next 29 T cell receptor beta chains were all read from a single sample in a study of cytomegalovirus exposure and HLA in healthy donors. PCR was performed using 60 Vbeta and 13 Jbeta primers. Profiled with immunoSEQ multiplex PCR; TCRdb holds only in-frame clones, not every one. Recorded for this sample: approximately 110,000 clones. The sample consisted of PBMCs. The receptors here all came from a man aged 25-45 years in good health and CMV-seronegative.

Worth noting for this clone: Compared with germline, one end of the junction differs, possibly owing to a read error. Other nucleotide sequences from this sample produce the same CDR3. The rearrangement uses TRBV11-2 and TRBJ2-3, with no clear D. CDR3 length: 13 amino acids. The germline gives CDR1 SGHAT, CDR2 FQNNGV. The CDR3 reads CASSGVAADTQYF. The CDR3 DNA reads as TGTGCCAGCAGCGGTGTGGCGGCAGATACACAGTATTTT.

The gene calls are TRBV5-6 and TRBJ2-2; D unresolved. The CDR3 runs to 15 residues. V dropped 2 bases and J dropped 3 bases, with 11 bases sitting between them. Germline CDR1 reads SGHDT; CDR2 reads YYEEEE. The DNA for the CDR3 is TGTGCCAGCAGCTTTTCGCCGAGAGACACCGGGGAGCTGTTTTTT. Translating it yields CASSFSPRDTGELFF.

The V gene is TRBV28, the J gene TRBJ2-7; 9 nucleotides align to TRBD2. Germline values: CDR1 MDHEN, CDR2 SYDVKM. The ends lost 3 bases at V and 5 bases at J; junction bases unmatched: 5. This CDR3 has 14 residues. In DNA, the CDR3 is TGTGCCAGCAGTTTGGGCGGGAGGGACCACGAGCAGTACTTC. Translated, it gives CASSLGGRDHEQYF.

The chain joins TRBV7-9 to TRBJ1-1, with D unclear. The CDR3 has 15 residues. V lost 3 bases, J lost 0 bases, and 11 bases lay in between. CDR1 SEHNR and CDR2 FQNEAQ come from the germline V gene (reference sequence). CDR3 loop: CASSLVPTLNTEAFF. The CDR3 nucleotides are TGTGCCAGCAGCTTGGTACCGACACTGAACACTGAAGCTTTCTTT.

The CDR3 DNA sequence: TGTGCCAGCAGTGATCTGACAGGGGCCTTTAACTATGGCTACACCTTC. This sequence encodes CASSDLTGAFNYGYTF. The chain has TRBV6-1 and TRBJ1-2; 8 positions match TRBD1. V shed 3 bases, J shed 1 base, and the junction held 7 bases outside the gene matches. Germline CDR1 MNHNS, CDR2 SASEGT. CDR3 length: 16 residues.

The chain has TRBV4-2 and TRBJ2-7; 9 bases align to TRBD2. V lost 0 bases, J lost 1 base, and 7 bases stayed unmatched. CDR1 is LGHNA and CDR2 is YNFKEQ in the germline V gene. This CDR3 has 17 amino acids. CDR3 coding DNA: TGTGCCAGCAGCCAAGATGGACGCGGGGGGGATTCCTACGAGCAGTACTTC. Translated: CASSQDGRGGDSYEQYF.

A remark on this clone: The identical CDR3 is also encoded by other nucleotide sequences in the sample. This chain's CDR3 is CASSERGLGGYTF. Here the CDR3 DNA reads TGTGCCAGCAGTGAGAGGGGGCTAGGAGGCTACACCTTC. V usage is TRBV6-4 and J usage is TRBJ1-2, with 7 bases identical to TRBD1. The germline gives CDR1 MRHNA, CDR2 SNTAGT. V gave up 3 bases and J gave up 8 bases; unmatched junction bases: 6. This CDR3 spans 13 amino acids.

The CDR3 nucleotides read TGTGCCAGCAGCCCTGTTCCGGGACAGGGGAATGGGAGCACTGAAGCTTTCTTT. This gives the protein CASSPVPGQGNGSTEAFF. The rearrangement uses TRBV7-9 and TRBJ1-1; 10 bases fit TRBD1. The CDR3 length is 18 residues. With 5 bases clipped from V and 4 bases from J, the junction kept 16 bases outside the gene matches. Germline values: CDR1 SEHNR, CDR2 FQNEAQ (reference sequence).

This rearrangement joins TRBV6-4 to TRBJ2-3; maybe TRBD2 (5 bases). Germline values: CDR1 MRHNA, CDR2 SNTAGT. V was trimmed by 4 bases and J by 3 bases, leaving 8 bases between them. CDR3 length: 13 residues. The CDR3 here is CASSGRETDTQYF. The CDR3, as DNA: TGTGCCAGCAGTGGAAGGGAGACAGATACGCAGTATTTT.

The CDR3 reads CASSPGGEEQYF. Written as DNA, the CDR3 is TGTGCCAGCAGCCCCGGGGGGGAGGAGCAGTACTTC. V usage is TRBV7-6 and J usage is TRBJ2-7; 8 bases are a match to TRBD2. The CDR3 sequence is 12 residues long. Germline lookup yields CDR1 SGHVS and CDR2 FNYEAQ. V was pared by 5 bases and J by 7 bases, with 4 bases of the junction left unmatched.

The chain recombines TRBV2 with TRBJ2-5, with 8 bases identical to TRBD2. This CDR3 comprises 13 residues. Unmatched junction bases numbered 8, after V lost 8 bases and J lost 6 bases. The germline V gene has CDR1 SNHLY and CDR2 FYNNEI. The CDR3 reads CASDISGRQTQYF. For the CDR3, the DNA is TGTGCCAGCGATATCAGCGGGAGACAGACCCAGTACTTC. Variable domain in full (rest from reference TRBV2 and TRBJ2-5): EPEVTQTPSHQVTQMGQEVILRCVPISNHLYFYWYRQILGQKVEFLVSFYNNEISEKSEIFDDQFSVERPDGSNFTLKIRSTKLEDSAMYFCASDISGRQTQYFGPGTRLLVL.

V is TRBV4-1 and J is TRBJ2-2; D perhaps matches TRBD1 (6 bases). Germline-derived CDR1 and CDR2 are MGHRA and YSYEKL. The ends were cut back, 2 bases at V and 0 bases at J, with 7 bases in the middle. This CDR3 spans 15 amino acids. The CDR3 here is CASSQTGTNTGELFF. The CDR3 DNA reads TGCGCCAGCAGCCAAACAGGGACGAACACCGGGGAGCTGTTTTTT.

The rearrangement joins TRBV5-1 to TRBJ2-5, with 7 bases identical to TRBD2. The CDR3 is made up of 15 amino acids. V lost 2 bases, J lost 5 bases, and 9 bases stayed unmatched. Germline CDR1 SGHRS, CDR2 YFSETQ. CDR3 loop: CASSFLSDGGETQYF. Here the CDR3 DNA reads TGCGCCAGCAGCTTCTTGAGCGACGGGGGGGAGACCCAGTACTTC.

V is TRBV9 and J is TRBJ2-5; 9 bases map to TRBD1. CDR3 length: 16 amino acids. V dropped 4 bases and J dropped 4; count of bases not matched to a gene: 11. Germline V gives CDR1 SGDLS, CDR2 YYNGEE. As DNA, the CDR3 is TGTGCCAGCAGCCCACGGGGGACAGGGCTGGGAGAGACCCAGTACTTC. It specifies CASSPRGTGLGETQYF.

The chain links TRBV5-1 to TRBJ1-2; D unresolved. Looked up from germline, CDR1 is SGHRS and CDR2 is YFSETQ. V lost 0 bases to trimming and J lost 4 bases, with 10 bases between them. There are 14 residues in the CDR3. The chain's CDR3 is CASSLETPSYGYTF. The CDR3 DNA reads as TGCGCCAGCAGCTTGGAGACACCATCCTATGGCTACACCTTC.

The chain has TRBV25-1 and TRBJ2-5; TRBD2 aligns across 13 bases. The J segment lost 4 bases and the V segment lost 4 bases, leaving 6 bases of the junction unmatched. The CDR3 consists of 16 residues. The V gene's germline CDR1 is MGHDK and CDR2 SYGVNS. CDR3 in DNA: TGTGCCAGCAGTGGGGGACTAGCGGGACTAAGAGAGACCCAGTACTTC. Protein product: CASSGGLAGLRETQYF.

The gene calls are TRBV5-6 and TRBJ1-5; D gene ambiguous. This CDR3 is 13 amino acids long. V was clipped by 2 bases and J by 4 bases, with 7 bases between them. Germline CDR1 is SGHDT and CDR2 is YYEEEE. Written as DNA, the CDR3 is TGTGCCAGCAGCTTTACTTCGAATCAGCCCCAGCATTTT. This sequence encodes CASSFTSNQPQHF.

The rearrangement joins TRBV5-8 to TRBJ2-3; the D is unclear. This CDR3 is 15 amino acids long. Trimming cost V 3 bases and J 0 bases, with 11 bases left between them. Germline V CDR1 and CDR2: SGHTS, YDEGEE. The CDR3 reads CASSSLTYSTDTQYF. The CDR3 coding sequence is TGTGCCAGCAGCTCTCTTACTTACAGCACAGATACGCAGTATTTT. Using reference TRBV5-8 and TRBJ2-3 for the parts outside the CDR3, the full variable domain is EAGVTQSPTHLIKTRGQQATLRCSPISGHTSVYWYQQALGLGLQFLLWYDEGEERNRGNFPPRFSGRQFPNYSSELNVNALELEDSALYLCASSSLTYSTDTQYFGPGTRLTVL.

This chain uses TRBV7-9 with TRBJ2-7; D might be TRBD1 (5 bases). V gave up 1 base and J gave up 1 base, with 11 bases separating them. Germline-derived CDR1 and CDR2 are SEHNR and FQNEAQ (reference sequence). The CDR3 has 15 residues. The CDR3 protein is CASSLGTGSSYEQYF. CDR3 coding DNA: TGTGCCAGCAGCTTAGGAACAGGTTCTTCCTACGAGCAGTACTTC.

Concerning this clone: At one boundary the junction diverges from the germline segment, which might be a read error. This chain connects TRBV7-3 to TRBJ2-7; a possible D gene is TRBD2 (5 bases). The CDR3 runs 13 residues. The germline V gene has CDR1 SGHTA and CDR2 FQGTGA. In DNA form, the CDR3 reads TGTGCCAGCAGTTTAAATCCCCGGGAACGGCAGTACTTC. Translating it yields CASSLNPRERQYF.

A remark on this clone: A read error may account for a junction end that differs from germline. CDR3 sequence reads: CASSPLSAGAGTEDF. DNA of the CDR3: TGTGCCAGCAGCCCTCTCAGCGCCGGCGCGGGAACTGAGGACTTC. The chain combines TRBV7-8 with TRBJ2-5, with a possible D match to TRBD2 (6 bases). CDR3 length: 15 residues. Germline lookup yields CDR1 SGHVS and CDR2 FQNEAQ.

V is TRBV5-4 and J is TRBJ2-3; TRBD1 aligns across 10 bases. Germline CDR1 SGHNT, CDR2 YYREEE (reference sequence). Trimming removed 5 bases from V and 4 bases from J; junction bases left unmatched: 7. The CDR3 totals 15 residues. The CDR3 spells CASRRGTGVPDTQYF. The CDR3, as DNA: TGTGCCAGCAGAAGAGGGACAGGGGTTCCAGATACGCAGTATTTT.

CDR3 amino acids: CASSFIQGEVYEQYF. As DNA, the CDR3 is TGTGCCAGCAGCTTTATCCAGGGGGAGGTCTACGAGCAGTACTTC. The chain recombines TRBV5-5 with TRBJ2-7; D is perhaps TRBD1 (7 bases). The V end was cut by 2 bases, the J end by 3 bases, with 15 bases between. The CDR3 runs to 15 residues. Germline V gene sequence: CDR1 SGHKS, CDR2 YYEKEE (reference sequence).

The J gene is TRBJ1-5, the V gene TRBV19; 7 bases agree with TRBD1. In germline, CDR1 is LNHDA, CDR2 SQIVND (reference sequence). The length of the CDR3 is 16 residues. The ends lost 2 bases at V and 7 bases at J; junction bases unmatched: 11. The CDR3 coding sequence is TGTGCCAGTAGTATACCTAGACAGGGCGGTTGGCAGCCCCAGCATTTT. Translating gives CASSIPRQGGWQPQHF.

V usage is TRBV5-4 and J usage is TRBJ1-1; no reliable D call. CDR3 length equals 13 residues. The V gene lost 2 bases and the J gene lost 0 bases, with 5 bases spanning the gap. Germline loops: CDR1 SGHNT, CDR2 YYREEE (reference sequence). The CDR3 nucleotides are TGTGCCAGCAGCTTTCCTATGAACACTGAAGCTTTCTTT. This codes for CASSFPMNTEAFF.

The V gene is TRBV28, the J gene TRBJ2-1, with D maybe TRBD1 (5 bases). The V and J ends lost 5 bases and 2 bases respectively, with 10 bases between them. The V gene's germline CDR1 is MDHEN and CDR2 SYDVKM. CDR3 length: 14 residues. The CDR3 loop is CASSPGFTYNEQFF. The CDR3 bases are TGTGCCAGCAGTCCAGGGTTCACCTACAATGAGCAGTTCTTC.

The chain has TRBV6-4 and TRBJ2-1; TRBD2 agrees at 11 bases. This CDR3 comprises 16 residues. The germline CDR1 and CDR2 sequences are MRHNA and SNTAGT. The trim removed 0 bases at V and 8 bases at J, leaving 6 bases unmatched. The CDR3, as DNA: TGTGCCAGCAGTGACTCAGTAACTAGCGGGAGCTATGAGCAGTTCTTC. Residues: CASSDSVTSGSYEQFF.

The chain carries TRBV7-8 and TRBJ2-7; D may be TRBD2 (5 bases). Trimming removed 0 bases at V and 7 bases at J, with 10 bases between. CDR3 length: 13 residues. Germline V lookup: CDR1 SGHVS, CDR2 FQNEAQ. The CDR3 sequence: CASSLAPKREQYF. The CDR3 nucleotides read TGTGCCAGCAGCTTAGCGCCTAAGCGGGAGCAGTACTTC.

The CDR3 nucleotides are TGCGCCAGCAGCTTGGCCGGGACAGGGGGCAACGAGCAGTACTTC. It yields the protein CASSLAGTGGNEQYF. The chain combines TRBV5-1 with TRBJ2-5, with 12 bases aligning to TRBD1. The better agreement between TRBJ2-7 and the DNA end casts doubt on the J call. CDR1 and CDR2 (germline): SGHRS, YFSETQ. The CDR3 spans 15 residues.